One and the same sample provided the 3 T cell receptor beta chains below, sequenced in a study of monozygotic twins with cystic fibrosis. The repertoire was sequenced with immunoSEQ multiplex PCR; TCRdb's copy has only in-frame clones and lacks some. The repertoire includes 35,000 or so clones, approximately 87% of them detected once, and under 2% sits in the top ten. Sequencing was performed on blood. The receptors come from a girl aged 2-10 years with cystic fibrosis.

V and J are TRBV5-1 and TRBJ2-3; the match to TRBD2 covers 7 bases. V gave up 1 base and J gave up 2 bases; unmatched junction bases: 4. Germline V gene lookup returns CDR1 SGHRS and CDR2 YFSETQ. CDR3 length: 15 amino acids. CDR3 sequence reads: CASSLPRGNTDTQYF. CDR3 nucleotides: TGCGCCAGCAGCTTGCCGCGGGGGAACACAGATACGCAGTATTTT. Complete variable domain (other parts from reference TRBV5-1 and TRBJ2-3): KAGVTQTPRYLIKTRGQQVTLSCSPISGHRSVSWYQQTPGQGLQFLFEYFSETQRNKGNFPGRFSGRQFSNSRSEMNVSTLELGDSALYLCASSLPRGNTDTQYFGPGTRLTVL.

There are a few counts of this clone. CDR3 DNA: TGTGCCAGCAGCTCCGGACAGGCCCCGCAGCCCCAGCATTTT. The encoded protein is CASSSGQAPQPQHF. The rearrangement joins TRBV9 to TRBJ1-5; 7 positions agree with TRBD1. The V and J ends lost 4 bases and 7 bases, in that order; junction bases with no gene match: 8. CDR3 length: 14 residues. The germline gives CDR1 SGDLS, CDR2 YYNGEE.

The chain joins TRBV10-3 to TRBJ2-5; 9 bases map to TRBD1. There are 13 residues in the CDR3. CDR1 ENHRY and CDR2 SYGVKD come from the germline V gene. Trimming took 10 bases from V and 4 from J; bases not matched to a gene: 7. CDR3 DNA: TGTGCCACTTGGACAGGGGTCACAGAGACCCAGTACTTC. Translating it yields CATWTGVTETQYF.